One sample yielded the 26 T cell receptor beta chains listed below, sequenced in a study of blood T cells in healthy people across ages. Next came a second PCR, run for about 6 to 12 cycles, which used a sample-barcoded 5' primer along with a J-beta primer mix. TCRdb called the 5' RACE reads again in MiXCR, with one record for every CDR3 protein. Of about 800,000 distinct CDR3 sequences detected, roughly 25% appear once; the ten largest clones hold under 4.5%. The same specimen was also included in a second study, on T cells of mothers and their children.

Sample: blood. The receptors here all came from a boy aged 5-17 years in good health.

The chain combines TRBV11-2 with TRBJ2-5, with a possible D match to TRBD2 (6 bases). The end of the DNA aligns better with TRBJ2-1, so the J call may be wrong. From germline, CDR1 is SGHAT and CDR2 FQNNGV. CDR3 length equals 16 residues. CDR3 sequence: CASSPVRFSSSDEQFF. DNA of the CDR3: TGTGCCAGCAGCCCGGTCCGATTTAGCTCTAGCGATGAGCAGTTCTTC.

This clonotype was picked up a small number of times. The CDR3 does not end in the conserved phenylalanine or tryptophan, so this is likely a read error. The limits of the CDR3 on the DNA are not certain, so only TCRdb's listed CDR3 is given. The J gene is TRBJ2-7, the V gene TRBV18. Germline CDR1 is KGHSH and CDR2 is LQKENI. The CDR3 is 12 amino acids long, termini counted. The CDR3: CASSPQIGQPIL.

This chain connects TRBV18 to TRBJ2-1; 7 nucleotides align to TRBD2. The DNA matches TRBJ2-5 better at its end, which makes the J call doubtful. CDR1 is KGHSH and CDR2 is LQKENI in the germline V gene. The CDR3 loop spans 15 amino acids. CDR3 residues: CASSPRLGLQETQYF. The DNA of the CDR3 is TGTGCCAGCTCACCGCGCTTGGGACTACAAGAGACCCAGTACTTC.

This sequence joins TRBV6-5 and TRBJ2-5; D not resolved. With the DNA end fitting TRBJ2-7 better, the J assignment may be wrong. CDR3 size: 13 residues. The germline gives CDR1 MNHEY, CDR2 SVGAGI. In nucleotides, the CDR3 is TGTGCCAGCAGCCGGTTCTCGACCTACGAGCAGTACTTC. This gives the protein CASSRFSTYEQYF.

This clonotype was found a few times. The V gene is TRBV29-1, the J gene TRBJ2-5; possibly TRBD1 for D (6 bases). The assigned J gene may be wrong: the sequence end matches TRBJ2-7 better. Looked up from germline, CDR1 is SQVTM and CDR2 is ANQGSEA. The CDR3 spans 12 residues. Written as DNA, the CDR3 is TGCAGCGCTAAGGACAGAATCTACGAGCAGTACTTC. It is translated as CSAKDRIYEQYF.

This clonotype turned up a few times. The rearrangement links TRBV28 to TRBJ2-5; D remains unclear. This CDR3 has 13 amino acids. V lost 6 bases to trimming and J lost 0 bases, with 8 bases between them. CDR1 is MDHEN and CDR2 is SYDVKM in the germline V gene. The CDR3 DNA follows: TGTGCCAGCAGCGAACCGTACCAAGAGACCCAGTACTTC. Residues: CASSEPYQETQYF.

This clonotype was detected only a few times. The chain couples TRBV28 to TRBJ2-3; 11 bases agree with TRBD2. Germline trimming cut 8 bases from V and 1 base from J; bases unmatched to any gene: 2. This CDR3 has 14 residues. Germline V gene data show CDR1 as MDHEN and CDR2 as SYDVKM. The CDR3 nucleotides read TGTGCCAGCGGGACTAGCGGTCGCACAGATACGCAGTATTTT. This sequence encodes CASGTSGRTDTQYF.

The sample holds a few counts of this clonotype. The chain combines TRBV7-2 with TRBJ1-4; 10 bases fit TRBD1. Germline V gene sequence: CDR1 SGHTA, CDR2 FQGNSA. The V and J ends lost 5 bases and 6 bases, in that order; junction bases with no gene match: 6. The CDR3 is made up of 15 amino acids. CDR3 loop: CASSIIGTGDEKLFF. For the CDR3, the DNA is TGTGCCAGCAGCATAATCGGGACAGGGGATGAAAAACTGTTTTTT.

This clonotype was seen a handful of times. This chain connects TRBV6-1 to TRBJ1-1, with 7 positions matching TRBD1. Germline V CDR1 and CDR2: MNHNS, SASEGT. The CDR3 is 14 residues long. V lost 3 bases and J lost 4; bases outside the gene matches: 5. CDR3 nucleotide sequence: TGTGCCAGCAGTGAGCAGGGGGGAGGCACTGAAGCTTTCTTT. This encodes CASSEQGGGTEAFF.

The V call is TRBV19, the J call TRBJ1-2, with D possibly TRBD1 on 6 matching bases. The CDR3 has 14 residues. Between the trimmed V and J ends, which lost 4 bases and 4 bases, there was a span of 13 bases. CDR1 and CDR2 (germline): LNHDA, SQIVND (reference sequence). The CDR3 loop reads CASSRQVSGYGYTF. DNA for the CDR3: TGTGCCAGTAGTAGACAGGTTAGCGGCTATGGCTACACCTTC.

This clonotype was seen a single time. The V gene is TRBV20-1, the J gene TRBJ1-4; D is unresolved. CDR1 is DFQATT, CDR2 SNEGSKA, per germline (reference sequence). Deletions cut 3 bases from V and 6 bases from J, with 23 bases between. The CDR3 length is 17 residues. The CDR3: CSASLPPVGLHDEKLFF. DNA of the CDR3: TGCAGTGCTAGCCTTCCCCCAGTCGGATTACATGATGAAAAACTGTTTTTT.

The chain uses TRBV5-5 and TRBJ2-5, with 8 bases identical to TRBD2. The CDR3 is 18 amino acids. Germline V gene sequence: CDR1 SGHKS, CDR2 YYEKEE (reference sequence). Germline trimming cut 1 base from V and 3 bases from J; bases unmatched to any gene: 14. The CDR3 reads CASSLYRGGTRREETQYF. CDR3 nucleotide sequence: TGTGCCAGCAGCTTGTATAGGGGGGGGACTAGACGCGAAGAGACCCAGTACTTC.

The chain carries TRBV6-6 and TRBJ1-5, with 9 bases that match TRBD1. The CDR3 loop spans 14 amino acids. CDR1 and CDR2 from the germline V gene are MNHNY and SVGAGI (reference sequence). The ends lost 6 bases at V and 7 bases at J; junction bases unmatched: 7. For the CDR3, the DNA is TGTGCCAGCAGCGTACAGGGGGCCGAACAGCCCCAGCATTTT. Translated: CASSVQGAEQPQHF.

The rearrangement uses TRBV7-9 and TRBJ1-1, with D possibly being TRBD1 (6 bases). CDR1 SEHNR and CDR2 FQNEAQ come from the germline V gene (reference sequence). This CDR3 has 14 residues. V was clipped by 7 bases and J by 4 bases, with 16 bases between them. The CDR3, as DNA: TGTGCCAGCACTCTATCGTTAGGGGGCACTGAAGCTTTCTTT. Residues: CASTLSLGGTEAFF. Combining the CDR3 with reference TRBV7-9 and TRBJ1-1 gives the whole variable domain DTGVSQNPRHKITKRGQNVTFRCDPISEHNRLYWYRQTLGQGPEFLTYFQNEAQLEKSRLLSDRFSAERPKGSFSTLEIQRTEQGDSAMYLCASTLSLGGTEAFFGQGTRLTVV.

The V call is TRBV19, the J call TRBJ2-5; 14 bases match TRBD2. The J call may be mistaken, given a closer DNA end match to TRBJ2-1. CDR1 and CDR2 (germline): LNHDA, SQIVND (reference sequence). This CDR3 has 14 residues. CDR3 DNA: TGTGCCAGTCGGGGACTAGCGGGAGCCAATGAGCAGTTCTTC. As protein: CASRGLAGANEQFF.

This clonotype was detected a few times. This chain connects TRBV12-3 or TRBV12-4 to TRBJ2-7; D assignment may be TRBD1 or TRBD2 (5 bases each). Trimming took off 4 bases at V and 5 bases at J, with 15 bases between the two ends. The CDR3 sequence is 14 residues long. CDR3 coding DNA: TGTGCCAGCAGTTCGCCCGGGACCACCAACGAGCAGTACTTC. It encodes CASSSPGTTNEQYF.

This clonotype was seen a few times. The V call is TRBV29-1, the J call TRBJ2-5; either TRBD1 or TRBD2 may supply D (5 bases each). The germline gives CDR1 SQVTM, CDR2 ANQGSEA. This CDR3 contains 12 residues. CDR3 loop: CSGRGLQETQYF. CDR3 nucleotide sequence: TGCAGTGGACGGGGCCTCCAAGAGACCCAGTACTTC. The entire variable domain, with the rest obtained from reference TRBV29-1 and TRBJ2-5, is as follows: SAVISQKPSRDICQRGTSLTIQCQVDSQVTMMFWYRQQPGQSLTLIATANQGSEATYESGFVIDKFPISRPNLTFSTLTVSNMSPEDSSIYLCSGRGLQETQYFGPGTRLLVL.

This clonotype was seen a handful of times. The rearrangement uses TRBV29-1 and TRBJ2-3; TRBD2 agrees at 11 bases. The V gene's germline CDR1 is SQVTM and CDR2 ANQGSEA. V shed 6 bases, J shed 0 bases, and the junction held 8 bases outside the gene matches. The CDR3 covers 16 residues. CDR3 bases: TGCAGCGTACCCGGGACTAGCGGAGAGAGCACAGATACGCAGTATTTT. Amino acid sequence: CSVPGTSGESTDTQYF.

The CDR3 is CSAGTSFTKNIQYF. The CDR3 coding sequence is TGCAGTGCTGGGACTAGTTTTACCAAAAACATTCAGTACTTC. This chain links TRBV20-1 with TRBJ2-4; 8 bases are shared with TRBD2. Germline V gives CDR1 DFQATT, CDR2 SNEGSKA (reference sequence). The CDR3 contains 14 residues. Unmatched junction bases numbered 5, after V lost 5 bases and J lost 2 bases.

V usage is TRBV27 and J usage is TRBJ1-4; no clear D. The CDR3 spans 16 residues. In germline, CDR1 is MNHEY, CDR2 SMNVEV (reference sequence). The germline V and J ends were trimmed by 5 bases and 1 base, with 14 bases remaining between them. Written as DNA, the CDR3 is TGTGCCAGCAGTCTTATGGGGTCTAAAACTAATGAAAAACTGTTTTTT. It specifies CASSLMGSKTNEKLFF.

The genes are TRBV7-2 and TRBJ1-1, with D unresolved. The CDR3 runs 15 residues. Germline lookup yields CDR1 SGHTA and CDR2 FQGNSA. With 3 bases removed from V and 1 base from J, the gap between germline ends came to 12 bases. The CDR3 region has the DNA TGTGCCAGCAGCTTGAGCGAGGTTGCGAACACTGAAGCTTTCTTT. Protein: CASSLSEVANTEAFF.

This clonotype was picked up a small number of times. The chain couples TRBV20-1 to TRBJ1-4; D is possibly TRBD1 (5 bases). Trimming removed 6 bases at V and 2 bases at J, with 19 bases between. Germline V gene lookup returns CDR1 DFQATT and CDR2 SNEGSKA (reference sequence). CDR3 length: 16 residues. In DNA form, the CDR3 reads TGCAGTGCCCCGGACGGGGCCGGCAAGACTAATGAAAAACTGTTTTTT. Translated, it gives CSAPDGAGKTNEKLFF.

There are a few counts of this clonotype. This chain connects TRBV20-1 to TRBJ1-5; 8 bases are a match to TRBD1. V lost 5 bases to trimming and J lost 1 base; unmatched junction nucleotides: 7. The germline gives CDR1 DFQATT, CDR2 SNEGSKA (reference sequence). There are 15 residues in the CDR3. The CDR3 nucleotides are TGCAGTGCTGGGAGACAGGGGTTAAGCAATCAGCCCCAGCATTTT. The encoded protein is CSAGRQGLSNQPQHF.

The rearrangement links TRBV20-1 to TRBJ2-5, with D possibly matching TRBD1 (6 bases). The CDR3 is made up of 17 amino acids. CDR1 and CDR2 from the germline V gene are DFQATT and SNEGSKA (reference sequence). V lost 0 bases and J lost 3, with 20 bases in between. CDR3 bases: TGCAGTGCTAGAGATCCCTACGGCGGTGGGGGCAAAGAGACCCAGTACTTC. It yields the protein CSARDPYGGGGKETQYF.

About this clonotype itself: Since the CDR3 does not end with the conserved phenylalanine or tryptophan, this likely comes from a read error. The CDR3: CASSQRGLAGTETQYL. The DNA for the CDR3 is TGCGCCAGCAGCCAAAGGGGACTAGCGGGAACAGAGACCCAGTACCTC. V and J are TRBV4-3 and TRBJ2-5, with 13 bases lining up with TRBD2. Germline V gene data show CDR1 as LGHNA and CDR2 as YSLEER. The CDR3 contains 16 residues. The J segment lost 4 bases and the V segment lost 2 bases, leaving 4 bases of the junction unmatched.

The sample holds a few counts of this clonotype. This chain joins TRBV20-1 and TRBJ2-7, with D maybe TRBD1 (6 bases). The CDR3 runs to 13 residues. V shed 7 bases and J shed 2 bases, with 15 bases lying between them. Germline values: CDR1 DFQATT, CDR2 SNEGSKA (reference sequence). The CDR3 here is CSGVGGEAYEQYF. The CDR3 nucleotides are TGCAGTGGAGTAGGGGGAGAAGCCTACGAGCAGTACTTC.